What follows describes a single TCR beta chain. Its matching antigen is unknown. The data belong to a study of blood T cells in healthy people across ages. Findings of the study overall: Older age went with lower TCR beta diversity per million T cells, in a roughly linear way.

A J-beta primer mix and a sample-barcoded 5' primer were used in a second PCR of about 6 to 12 cycles. MiXCR, run by TCRdb on the 5' RACE reads, gives a single entry per CDR3 protein. This table has hundreds of thousands of distinct CDR3 sequences, over 45% appearing once. This CDR3 comprises 12 residues. Trimming cost V 5 bases and J 9 bases, with 13 bases left between them. Germline values: CDR1 MNHEY, CDR2 SVGAGI. V and J are TRBV6-5 and TRBJ1-2; perhaps TRBD1 as D (6 bases). The sequence came from a man younger than 45 in good health. The sample comprised blood. Written as DNA, the CDR3 is TGTGCCAGCAGTACGACAGGTTTTAGCTACACCTTC. It yields the protein CASSTTGFSYTF.